This T cell receptor (beta chain) was identified during a study of T cell responses to AZD1222 COVID-19 vaccine. This clone was counted a single time. Germline V CDR1 and CDR2: LNHNV, YYDKDF (reference sequence). J gave up 8 bases and V 1 base, and 17 bases lay outside the gene matches. The CDR3 has 19 residues. TCRdb keeps only in-frame clones here, not all; method: immunoSEQ multiplex PCR. The table includes some 89,000 clones, around 90% detected once. The chain links TRBV15 to TRBJ2-1; 10 nucleotides agree with TRBD2. This specimen consisted of peripheral blood, obtained on day 0 of AZD1222 vaccination. This TCR was sampled from an adult in good health. The CDR3: CATSRASGRAPHERDEQFF. The DNA for the CDR3 is TGTGCCACCAGCAGAGCGAGCGGGAGGGCCCCACATGAGAGGGATGAGCAGTTCTTC.